This T cell receptor (beta chain) was found in a study of T cell changes during pregnancy in multiple sclerosis. Assay: immunoSEQ multiplex PCR; the TCRdb copy retains only in-frame clones and omits some. Among 50,000 or so clones listed, 80% to 95% were seen once. J gave up 1 base and V 5 bases, and 3 bases lay outside the gene matches. CDR3 length equals 15 residues. Per germline, CDR1 MGHRA and CDR2 YSYEKL. Specimen: peripheral blood, collected in the third trimester of pregnancy. The chain has TRBV4-1 and TRBJ2-3; TRBD2 agrees at 10 bases. The receptor comes from a female donor with multiple sclerosis, enrolled in a pregnancy study. The CDR3 loop is CASSSGLAGTDTQYF. The CDR3 coding sequence is TGCGCCAGCAGCTCCGGACTAGCGGGCACAGATACGCAGTATTTT.